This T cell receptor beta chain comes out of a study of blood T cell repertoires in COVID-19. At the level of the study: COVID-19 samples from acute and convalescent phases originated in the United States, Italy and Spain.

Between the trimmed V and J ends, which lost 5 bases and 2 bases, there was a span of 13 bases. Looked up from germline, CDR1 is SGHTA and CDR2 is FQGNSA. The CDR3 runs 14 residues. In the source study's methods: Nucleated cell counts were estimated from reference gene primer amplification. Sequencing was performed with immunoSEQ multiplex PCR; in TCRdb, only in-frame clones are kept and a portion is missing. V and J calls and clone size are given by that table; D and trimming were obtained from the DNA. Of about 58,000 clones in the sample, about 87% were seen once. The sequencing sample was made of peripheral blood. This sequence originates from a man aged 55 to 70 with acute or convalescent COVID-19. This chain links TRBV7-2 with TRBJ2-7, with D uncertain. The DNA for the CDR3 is TGTGCCAGCAGCAAGAGACATGCTACCTACGAGCAGTACTTC. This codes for CASSKRHATYEQYF. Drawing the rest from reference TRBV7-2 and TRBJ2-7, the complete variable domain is GAGVSQSPSNKVTEKGKDVELRCDPISGHTALYWYRQSLGQGLEFLIYFQGNSAPDKSGLPSDRFSAERTGGSVSTLTIQRTQQEDSAVYLCASSKRHATYEQYFGPGTRLTVT.